The clone carrying this T cell receptor (beta chain) was seen only a few times. This sample was included in a study of beta chain features in type 1 diabetes. Reverse transcribing all isolated RNA meant expressed TCRB transcripts were sequenced. Generated by immunoSEQ multiplex PCR, the TCRdb table keeps only in-frame clones and is missing some. Of roughly 370,000 clones listed, approximately 15% are singletons. V lost 5 bases, J lost 3 bases, and 8 bases stayed unmatched. The CDR3 spans 15 residues. Germline lookup yields CDR1 SEHNR and CDR2 FQNEAQ (reference sequence). Sequenced input: naive CD4+ T cells from blood. The J gene is TRBJ2-7, the V gene TRBV7-9; 9 nucleotides agree with TRBD1. This receptor was identified in a man aged 30-40 years in good health. The CDR3 here is CASSDSVTGGYEQYF. CDR3 nucleotides: TGTGCCAGCAGCGATAGTGTGACAGGGGGCTACGAGCAGTACTTC.